Each of the 12 T cell receptor beta chains below was sequenced from the same sample in a study of T cells after yellow fever vaccination (dated by TCRdb to the late 2010s). Library preparation used 5' RACE. Sequencer: Illumina NovaSeq 6000. The public reads were run again by TCRdb, first through fastp at Q25 and then through MiXCR, and only productive beta chains were kept. Entries that share a CDR3 protein sequence are merged under the most common genes and DNA. The sample table contains fewer than 400,000 distinct CDR3 sequences; only one count was recorded for around 11% of them. Together, the top ten hold 3% to 3.5% of the sample. The sample's treatment or condition label, in plain terms: live attenuated yellow fever vaccine strain. The specimen comprised CD4+ T cells sorted from PBMCs, sampled 45 days after the yellow fever booster vaccination. The receptors here all came from a man in his late teens or twenties who received the YFV17D yellow fever vaccine.

This sequence joins TRBV18 and TRBJ2-1, with D hard to call. V gave up 6 bases and J gave up 0 bases, with 24 bases separating them. This CDR3 spans 19 amino acids. Germline V lookup: CDR1 KGHSH, CDR2 LQKENI. DNA of the CDR3: TGTGCCAGCTCCCGTTCGTCCAGCTCCTCGTCCAGCTCCTACAATGAGCAGTTCTTC. Protein product: CASSRSSSSSSSSYNEQFF.

The chain employs TRBV19 and TRBJ2-2; TRBD1 agrees at 7 bases. The length of the CDR3 is 15 residues. Germline V lookup: CDR1 LNHDA, CDR2 SQIVND (reference sequence). Trimming removed 3 bases from V and 7 bases from J; junction bases left unmatched: 8. This chain's CDR3 is CASSIRQGSFGELFF. In DNA form, the CDR3 reads TGTGCCAGTAGTATTCGACAGGGTTCCTTCGGGGAGCTGTTTTTT.

The chain recombines TRBV11-2 with TRBJ1-1; the D is unclear. Trimming stripped 3 bases from V and 4 bases from J, with 9 bases between. In germline, CDR1 is SGHAT, CDR2 FQNNGV. This CDR3 contains 13 residues. The CDR3 sequence: CASSFQVSTEAFF. The CDR3 DNA reads TGTGCCAGCAGCTTCCAGGTTAGCACTGAAGCTTTCTTT.

Remarks on this clonotype: The junction does not match germline at one end; this may be a read error. The J gene is TRBJ2-3, the V gene TRBV7-3; D is undetermined. The length of the CDR3 is 13 residues. Germline-derived CDR1 and CDR2 are SGHTA and FQGTGA. CDR3 protein: CASSASKADTKYF. CDR3 in DNA: TGTGCCAGCAGCGCCAGCAAGGCAGATACGAAGTATTTT. The full variable domain, in which reference TRBV7-3 and TRBJ2-3 provide the parts outside the CDR3, is GAGVSQTPSNKVTEKGKYVELRCDPISGHTALYWYRQSLGQGPEFLIYFQGTGAADDSGLPNDRFFAVRPEGSVSTLKIQRTERGDSAVYLCASSASKADTKYFGPGTRLTVL.

V is TRBV6-5 and J is TRBJ2-3, with unresolved D. The ends were cut back, 5 bases at V and 4 bases at J, with 13 bases in the middle. The CDR3 sequence is 14 residues long. Germline V gene lookup returns CDR1 MNHEY and CDR2 SVGAGI. The CDR3 nucleotides read TGTGCCAGCAGTAAGACGGTTGGTTCAGATACGCAGTATTTT. As protein: CASSKTVGSDTQYF.

This clonotype was seen ten or more times. This rearrangement joins TRBV18 to TRBJ2-2; D is unclear. There are 12 residues in the CDR3. Trimming took off 7 bases at V and 3 bases at J, with 6 bases between the two ends. CDR1 is KGHSH, CDR2 LQKENI, per germline. CDR3 coding DNA: TGTGCCAGCTTCACTTACACCGGGGAGCTGTTTTTT. Its translation: CASFTYTGELFF.

This clonotype was seen a handful of times. The chain recombines TRBV20-1 with TRBJ2-7, with D uncertain. Trimming removed 4 bases from V and 7 bases from J, with 20 bases in between. CDR3 length: 14 amino acids. The germline V gene encodes CDR1 DFQATT and CDR2 SNEGSKA (reference sequence). CDR3 protein: CSATVAGPIWEQYF. CDR3 nucleotides: TGCAGTGCTACTGTGGCTGGCCCTATATGGGAGCAGTACTTC.

In its sample, this clonotype was seen many times. V is TRBV12-3 or TRBV12-4 and J is TRBJ2-3; 8 nucleotides match TRBD2. The length of the CDR3 is 15 residues. Germline trimming cut 5 bases from V and 6 bases from J; bases unmatched to any gene: 10. The chain's CDR3 is CASSPPGGRSDTQYF. CDR3 DNA sequence: TGTGCCAGCAGTCCGCCGGGGGGGCGCAGTGATACGCAGTATTTT.

This clonotype was detected only a few times. CDR3 sequence: CASRVTGMADTQYF. CDR3 nucleotides: TGCGCCAGCAGGGTGACAGGGATGGCAGATACGCAGTATTTT. The gene calls are TRBV10-1 and TRBJ2-3; 7 positions match TRBD1. From germline, CDR1 is WNHNN and CDR2 SYGVQD (reference sequence). The CDR3 consists of 14 residues. Trimming cost V 6 bases and J 4 bases; bases outside gene matches: 7.

The chain recombines TRBV6-1 with TRBJ2-3, with 7 bases fitting TRBD1. Trimming at V came to 6 bases and at J to 4 bases, leaving 4 bases not matched to a gene. In germline, CDR1 is MNHNS, CDR2 SASEGT. The CDR3 consists of 13 residues. DNA for the CDR3: TGTGCCAGCAGGAGGGACAGCTCAGATACGCAGTATTTT. Its translation: CASRRDSSDTQYF.

This clonotype was recorded many times. The chain uses TRBV4-3 and TRBJ2-7, with D perhaps assigned TRBD1 or TRBD2 (7 bases each). CDR1 and CDR2 from the germline V gene are LGHNA and YSLEER. Trimming removed 4 bases at V and 6 bases at J, with 16 bases between. There are 14 residues in the CDR3. In DNA, the CDR3 is TGCGCCAGCAGCCCGCAGGGGGGGTCTGGCGAGCAGTACTTC. Its protein is CASSPQGGSGEQYF.

This clonotype was picked up a small number of times. One junction end does not reproduce the germline sequence, and a read error may be involved. The chain's CDR3 is CASSLGGGASPF. CDR3 DNA: TGTGCCAGCAGCCTCGGGGGGGGCGCTTCTCCGTTT. The chain employs TRBV7-9 and TRBJ1-1; tentative D call: TRBD1 (6 bases). Germline CDR1 is SEHNR and CDR2 is FQNEAQ (reference sequence). The CDR3 sequence is 12 residues long.